This T cell receptor (beta chain) was retrieved from a study of blood T cell repertoires in COVID-19. Study in general: The study drew acute and convalescent COVID-19 samples from the United States, Italy and Spain. PBMCs, B-cell-depleted T cells, or T cells were the source of the cDNA or gDNA that made up the material.

CDR3 length: 14 amino acids. J gave up 7 bases and V 6 bases, and 5 bases lay outside the gene matches. Methods used by the authors: Reference gene primer amplification gave estimated nucleated cell counts. Sequencing was performed with immunoSEQ multiplex PCR; in TCRdb, only in-frame clones are kept and a portion is missing. V and J calls and clone size are those listed in that table; D and trimming were worked out from the DNA. The sample comprises a few hundred thousand clones, around 80% of which are singletons, and about 1.2% rests with the top ten. The rearrangement links TRBV23-1 to TRBJ2-1; 11 bases are a match to TRBD1. TRBV23-1 carries the ORF label, with uncertain function. The TCR originated in a woman aged 45-65 years with acute or convalescent COVID-19. Sequencing input: peripheral blood. This chain's CDR3 is CASRRTGGSNEQFF. The CDR3 coding sequence is TGCGCCAGCAGAAGGACAGGGGGCTCAAATGAGCAGTTCTTC.